The sequence of this T cell receptor (beta chain) was determined in a study of cytomegalovirus exposure and HLA in healthy donors. J gave up 6 bases and V 6 bases, and 5 bases lay outside the gene matches. From germline, CDR1 is MNHEY and CDR2 SVGAGI. CDR3 length: 13 amino acids. PCR employed 60 Vbeta and 13 Jbeta primers. The data were produced by immunoSEQ multiplex PCR, yet TCRdb's version contains in-frame clones alone and is incomplete. This sample lists around 75,000 clones; its ten largest clones have roughly 13%. A note on this clone: Antigen: not known.

Study-wide results and caveats: A later analysis showed HLA-associated TCR beta chains outstripping equally common others in clonal expansion. Donors were assumed by presence/absence analyses to have roughly uniform sequencing depth. Trimming of TCR beta V- and J-genes showed a link, identified in a later analysis, to a missense DCLRE1C variant.

This TCR was recovered from a middle-aged man in good health and CMV-seropositive. The sample comprised PBMCs. V usage is TRBV6-5 and J usage is TRBJ1-2; 9 bases fit TRBD1. Written as DNA, the CDR3 is TGTGCCAGCAGCCGACAGGGGGGCGATGGCTACACCTTC. This codes for CASSRQGGDGYTF.